The entry below gives a single TCR beta chain sequence along with its context. No antigen is known for it. The input lacks base qualities; no much larger clone sits a single base away. Including the terminal cysteine and phenylalanine, the CDR3 comprises 13 residues. Only CDR3 DNA remains: 39 bases, in frame from the first base. Trimming leaves V shorter by 7 bases and J shorter by 9 bases, with the junction holding 9 bases beyond the gene matches. TCRbeta CDR3 regions were sequenced with the immunoSEQ Assay. After extraction, genomic DNA underwent amplification by bias-controlled multiplex PCR, followed by high-throughput sequencing. On the authors' methods: To quantify the absolute abundance of every unique TCRbeta CDR3 region, sequences were collapsed and filtered. T cell fraction was estimated by normalization of TCRbeta template counts to usable DNA, with usable DNA being measured through amplification of reference genes present in all nucleated cells. Repertoire TCRs were annotated as SARS-CoV-2-specific by exact matching of V gene, CDR3 amino acid sequence and J gene to a known reactive TCR set. The reference SARS-CoV-2 TCR set was derived from MIRA and filtered for enrichment in COVID-19-positive ImmuneCODE repertoires, a step that removed public or cross-reactive TCRs. Using the MIRA antigens, annotated TCRs were further analysed by specific ORF or by position within an ORF. Breadth was defined as annotated unique rearrangements over total unique productive rearrangements; depth was the summed frequency of those rearrangements. TCR breadth was compared between groups using two-sided Wilcoxon rank-sum tests. In its TCRdb copy, this immuneACCESS table keeps in-frame sequences only and misses some clones. Where compared with another copy, unresolved V genes explain less than half of these, and the others have no known cause. V, J and clone size are taken as reported in that table, and D and trimming were inferred from the DNA itself. Present in this sample are more than 250,000 clones, about 87% of which were seen just once. The ten largest clonotypes hold about 3.1% of the sample.

The treatment or condition label here, explained by the study, means: around 19 received Ad26.COV2.S at low or high dose, single or two shots; roughly 5 received placebo; per-sample allocation not given. Repertoires of vaccine and placebo recipients were sequenced from samples collected on day 63 after the first injection. Cohort 1b enrolled about 25 adults aged 18-55 years at a single site in Boston, USA, between 29 July and 7 August 2020. Ad26.COV2.S consisted of a replication-incompetent adenovirus type 26 vector by which a prefusion-stabilized SARS-CoV-2 spike protein from the original Wuhan strain was expressed. The data stem from a study of Ad26.COV2.S vaccination and SARS-CoV-2 variants (TCRdb year 2021). Describing the broader study: Vaccine-arm donors were drawn from COV1001, a multicentre, randomized, double-blind, placebo-controlled phase I-IIa trial of Ad26.COV2.S in healthy adults. Ad26.COV2.S was administered intramuscularly at 5 x 10^10 or 1 x 10^11 viral particles, either as a single shot or as two shots given 56 days apart. Sequencing of the TCRbeta repertoire served to evaluate the specificity and breadth of SARS-CoV-2-reactive T cell receptors following Ad26.COV2.S vaccination. A total of approximately 32 samples were included in the TCR-sequenced set, comprising around 19 Ad26.COV2.S vaccine recipients, 5 placebo recipients and 8 SARS-CoV-2 convalescent individuals. Trial participants were randomized into five groups of five, in which low-dose or high-dose Ad26.COV2.S was given once or twice, or placebo was given on both occasions. Blinding of investigators to trial group allocation was maintained during experiments and outcome assessment. The paper as a whole reports these results and caveats: Comparable non-spike TCR breadth was observed between vaccine and placebo recipients, consistent with only spike being contained in the vaccine. The authors noted that the TCR breadth and depth analyses may have underestimated total T cell responses. Comparing responses between vaccine doses or regimens was not something the study was powered to do. Compared with placebo recipients, Ad26.COV2.S recipients showed higher spike-specific TCR breadth (P = 0.0014). Substantial breadth of spike-specific CD8+ and CD4+ T cell responses was reported after vaccination.

The receptor was isolated from a person between 18 and 59 years old who received the Ad26.COV2.S COVID-19 vaccine or a placebo. The sequences come from peripheral blood, collected in a trial of Ad26.COV2.S vaccine versus placebo. Recombination connected TRBV12-3 or TRBV12-4 to TRBJ1-3; TRBD1 aligns with 7 central bases. The CDR3 corresponds to CASTLTGLPTIYF. The sequenced DNA: TGTGCCAGCACCCTGACAGGGTTGCCCACCATATATTTT.